The present TCR beta chain was sequenced within a study of T cell responses to AZD1222 COVID-19 vaccine. The study's findings and limits: Nearly half of the spike-specific TCRs reportedly recognize variant regions that carry no mutations. Elevations in Spike-specific TCR breadth and depth followed administration of two AZD1222 doses.

Sequencing was performed with immunoSEQ multiplex PCR; in TCRdb, only in-frame clones are kept and a portion is missing. The table records some 180,000 clones, roughly 92% of them present only once. As for this clone: Its antigen is still unknown.

Trimming removed 3 bases from V and 0 bases from J, with 14 bases in between. The CDR3 is 17 amino acids. Germline-derived CDR1 and CDR2 are MNHNS and SASEGT. V usage is TRBV6-1 and J usage is TRBJ2-2; TRBD1 is a possible D gene (5 bases). The TCR comes from an adult in good health. Sequences were derived from peripheral blood, sampled on day 0 of AZD1222 vaccination. The CDR3 loop reads CASSDVRTLSNTGELFF. The DNA for the CDR3 is TGTGCCAGCAGTGATGTCAGGACACTTTCGAACACCGGGGAGCTGTTTTTT.